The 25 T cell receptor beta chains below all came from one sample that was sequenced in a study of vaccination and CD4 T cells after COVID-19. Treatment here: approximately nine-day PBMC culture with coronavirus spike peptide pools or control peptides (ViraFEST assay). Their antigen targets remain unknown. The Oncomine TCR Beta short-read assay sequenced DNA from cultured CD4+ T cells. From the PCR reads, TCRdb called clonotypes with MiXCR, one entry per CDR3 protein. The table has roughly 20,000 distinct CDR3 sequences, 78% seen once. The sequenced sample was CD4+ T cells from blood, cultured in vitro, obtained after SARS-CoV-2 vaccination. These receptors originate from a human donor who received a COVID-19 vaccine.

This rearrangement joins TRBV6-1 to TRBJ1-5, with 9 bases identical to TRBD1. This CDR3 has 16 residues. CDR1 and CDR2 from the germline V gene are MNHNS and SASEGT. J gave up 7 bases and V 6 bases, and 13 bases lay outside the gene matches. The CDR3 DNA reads TGTGCCAGCAGCCCCGGGACAGGGAGCCTGGGCCAGCCCCAGCATTTT. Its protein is CASSPGTGSLGQPQHF.

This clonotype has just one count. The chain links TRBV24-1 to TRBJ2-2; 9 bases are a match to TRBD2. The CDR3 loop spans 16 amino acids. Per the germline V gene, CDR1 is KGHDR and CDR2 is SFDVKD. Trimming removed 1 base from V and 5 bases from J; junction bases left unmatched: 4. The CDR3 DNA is TGTGCCACCAGTGATTTTAGCGGGGGCGGGACCGGGGAGCTGTTTTTT. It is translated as CATSDFSGGGTGELFF.

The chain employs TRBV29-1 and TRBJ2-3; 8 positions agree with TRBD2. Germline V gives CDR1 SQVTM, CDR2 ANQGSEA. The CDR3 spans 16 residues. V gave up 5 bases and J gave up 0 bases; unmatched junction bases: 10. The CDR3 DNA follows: TGCAGCGTTACGTCTTGGTTAGCGGGGAGCACAGATACGCAGTATTTT. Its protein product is CSVTSWLAGSTDTQYF.

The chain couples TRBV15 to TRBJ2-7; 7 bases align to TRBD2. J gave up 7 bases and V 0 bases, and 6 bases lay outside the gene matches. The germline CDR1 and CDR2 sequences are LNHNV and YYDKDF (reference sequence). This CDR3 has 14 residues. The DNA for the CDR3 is TGTGCCACCAGCAGAGATAACGGGGAGGGGGAGCAGTACTTC. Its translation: CATSRDNGEGEQYF.

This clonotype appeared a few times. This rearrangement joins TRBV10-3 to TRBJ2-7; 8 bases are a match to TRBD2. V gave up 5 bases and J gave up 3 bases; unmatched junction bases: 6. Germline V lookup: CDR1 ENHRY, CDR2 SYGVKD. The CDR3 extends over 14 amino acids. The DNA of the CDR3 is TGTGCCATCAGTCTTAGCGGGGCAATCTACGAGCAGTACTTC. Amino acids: CAISLSGAIYEQYF.

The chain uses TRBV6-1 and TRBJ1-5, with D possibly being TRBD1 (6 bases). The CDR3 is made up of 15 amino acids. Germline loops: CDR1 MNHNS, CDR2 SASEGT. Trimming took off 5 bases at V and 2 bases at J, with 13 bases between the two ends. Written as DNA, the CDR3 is TGTGCCAGCAGTACAGGGACTGCTGGCAATCAGCCCCAGCATTTT. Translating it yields CASSTGTAGNQPQHF.

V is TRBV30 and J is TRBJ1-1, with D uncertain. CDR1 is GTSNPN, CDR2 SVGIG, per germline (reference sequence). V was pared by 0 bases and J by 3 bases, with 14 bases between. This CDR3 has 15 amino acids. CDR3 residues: CAWSVLTIGDTEAFF. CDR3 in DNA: TGTGCCTGGAGTGTACTTACTATTGGGGACACTGAAGCTTTCTTT.

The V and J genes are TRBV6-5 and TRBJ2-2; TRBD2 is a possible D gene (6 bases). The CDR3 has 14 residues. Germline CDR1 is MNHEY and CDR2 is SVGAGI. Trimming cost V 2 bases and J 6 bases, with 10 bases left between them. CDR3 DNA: TGTGCCAGCAGTTACGGCAGGGAGGCCGGGGAGCTGTTTTTT. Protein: CASSYGREAGELFF.

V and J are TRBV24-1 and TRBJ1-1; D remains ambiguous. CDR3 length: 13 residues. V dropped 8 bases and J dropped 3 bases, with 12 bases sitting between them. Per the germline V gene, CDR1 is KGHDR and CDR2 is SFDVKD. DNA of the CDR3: TGTGCCACCACCAACGGGGAATACACTGAAGCTTTCTTT. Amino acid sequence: CATTNGEYTEAFF.

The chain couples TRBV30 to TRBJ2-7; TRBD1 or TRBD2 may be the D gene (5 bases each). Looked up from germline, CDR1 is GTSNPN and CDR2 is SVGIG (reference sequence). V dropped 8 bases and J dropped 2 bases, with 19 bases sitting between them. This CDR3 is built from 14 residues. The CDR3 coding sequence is TGTGCCGGAACCGGGGACCAAGCCCCCTACGAGCAGTACTTC. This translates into CAGTGDQAPYEQYF.

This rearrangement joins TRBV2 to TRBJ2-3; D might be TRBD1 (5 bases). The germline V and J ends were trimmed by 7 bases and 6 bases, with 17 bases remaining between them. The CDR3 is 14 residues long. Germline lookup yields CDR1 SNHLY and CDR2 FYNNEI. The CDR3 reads CASMVGQRTDTQYF. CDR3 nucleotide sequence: TGTGCCAGCATGGTGGGGCAGCGTACGGATACGCAGTATTTT.

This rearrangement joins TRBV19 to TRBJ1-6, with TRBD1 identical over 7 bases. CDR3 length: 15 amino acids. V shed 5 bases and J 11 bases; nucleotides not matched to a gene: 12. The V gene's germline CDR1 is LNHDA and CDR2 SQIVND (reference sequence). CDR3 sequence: CASSQRRQGGTPLHF. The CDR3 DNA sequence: TGTGCCAGTAGTCAGAGGAGACAGGGAGGAACACCCCTCCACTTT. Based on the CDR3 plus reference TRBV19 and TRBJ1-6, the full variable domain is DGGITQSPKYLFRKEGQNVTLSCEQNLNHDAMYWYRQDPGQGLRLIYYSQIVNDFQKGDIAEGYSVSREKKESFPLTVTSAQKNPTAFYLCASSQRRQGGTPLHFGNGTRLTVT.

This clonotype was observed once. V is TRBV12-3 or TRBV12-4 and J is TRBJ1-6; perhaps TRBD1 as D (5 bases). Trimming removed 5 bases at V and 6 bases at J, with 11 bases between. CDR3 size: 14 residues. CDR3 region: CASSLGPLNSPLHF. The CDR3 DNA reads TGTGCCAGCAGTCTGGGACCGCTTAATTCACCCCTCCACTTT.

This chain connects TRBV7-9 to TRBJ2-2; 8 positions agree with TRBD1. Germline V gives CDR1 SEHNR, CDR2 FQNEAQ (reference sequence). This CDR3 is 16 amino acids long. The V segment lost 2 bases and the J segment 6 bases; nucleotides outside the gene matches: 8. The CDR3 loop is CASSLIRGPKSGELFF. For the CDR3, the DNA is TGTGCCAGCAGCTTAATCAGGGGGCCGAAATCCGGGGAGCTGTTTTTT.

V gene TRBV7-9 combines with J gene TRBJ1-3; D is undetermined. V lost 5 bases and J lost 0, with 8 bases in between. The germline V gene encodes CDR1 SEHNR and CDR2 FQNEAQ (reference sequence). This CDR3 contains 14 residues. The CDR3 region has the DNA TGTGCCAGCAGCCGGATTACCTCTGGAAACACCATATATTTT. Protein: CASSRITSGNTIYF.

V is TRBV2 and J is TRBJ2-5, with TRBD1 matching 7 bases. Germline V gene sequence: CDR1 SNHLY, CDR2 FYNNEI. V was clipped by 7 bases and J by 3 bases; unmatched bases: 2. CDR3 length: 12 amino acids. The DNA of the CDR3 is TGTGCCAGCACTACAGGGGAAGAGACCCAGTACTTC. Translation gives CASTTGEETQYF. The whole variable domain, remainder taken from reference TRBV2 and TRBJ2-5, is EPEVTQTPSHQVTQMGQEVILRCVPISNHLYFYWYRQILGQKVEFLVSFYNNEISEKSEIFDDQFSVERPDGSNFTLKIRSTKLEDSAMYFCASTTGEETQYFGPGTRLLVL.

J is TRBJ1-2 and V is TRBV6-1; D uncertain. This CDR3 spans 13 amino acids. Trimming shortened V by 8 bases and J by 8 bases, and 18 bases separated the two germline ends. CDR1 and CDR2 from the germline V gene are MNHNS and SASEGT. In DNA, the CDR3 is TGTGCCAGCGCGTCTAAGGCGGGATACGGCTACACCTTC. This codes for CASASKAGYGYTF.

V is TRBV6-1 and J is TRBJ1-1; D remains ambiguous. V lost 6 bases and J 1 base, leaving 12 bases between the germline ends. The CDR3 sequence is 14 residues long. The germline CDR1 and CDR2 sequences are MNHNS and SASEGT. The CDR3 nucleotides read TGTGCCAGCAGCTCCTATCTGTCGAACACTGAAGCTTTCTTT. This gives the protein CASSSYLSNTEAFF.

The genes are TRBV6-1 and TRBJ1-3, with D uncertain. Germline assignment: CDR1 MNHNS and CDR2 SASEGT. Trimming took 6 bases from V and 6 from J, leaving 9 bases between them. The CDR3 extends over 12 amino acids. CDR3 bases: TGTGCCAGCAGCACAAACAAAAACACCATATATTTT. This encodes CASSTNKNTIYF.

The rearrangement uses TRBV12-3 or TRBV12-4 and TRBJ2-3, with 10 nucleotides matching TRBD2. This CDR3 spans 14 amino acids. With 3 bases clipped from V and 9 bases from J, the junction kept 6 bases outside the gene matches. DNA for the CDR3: TGTGCCAGCAGTTTGAGCGGGGGGGCGGGGACGCAGTATTTT. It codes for CASSLSGGAGTQYF.

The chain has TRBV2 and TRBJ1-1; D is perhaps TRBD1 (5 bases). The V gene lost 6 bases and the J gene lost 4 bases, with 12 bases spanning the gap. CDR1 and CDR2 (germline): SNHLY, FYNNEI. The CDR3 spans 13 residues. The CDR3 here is CASSPDQGTEAFF. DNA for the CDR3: TGTGCCAGCAGCCCTGATCAGGGCACTGAAGCTTTCTTT.

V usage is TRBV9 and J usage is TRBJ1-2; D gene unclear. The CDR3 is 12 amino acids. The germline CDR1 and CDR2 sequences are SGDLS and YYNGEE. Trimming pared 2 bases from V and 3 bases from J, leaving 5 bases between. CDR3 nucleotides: TGTGCCAGCAGCGTCGGGGACTATGGCTACACCTTC. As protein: CASSVGDYGYTF.

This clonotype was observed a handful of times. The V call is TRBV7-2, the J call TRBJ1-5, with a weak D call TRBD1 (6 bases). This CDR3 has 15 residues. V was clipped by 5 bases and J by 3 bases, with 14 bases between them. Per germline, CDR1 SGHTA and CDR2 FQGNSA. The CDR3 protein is CASSPDGGPNQPQHF. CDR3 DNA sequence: TGTGCCAGCAGCCCCGATGGGGGGCCCAATCAGCCCCAGCATTTT.

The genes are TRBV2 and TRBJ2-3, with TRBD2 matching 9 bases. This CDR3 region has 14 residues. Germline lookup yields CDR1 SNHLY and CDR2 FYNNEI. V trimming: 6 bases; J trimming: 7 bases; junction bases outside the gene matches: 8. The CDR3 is CASSAGTSWHTQYF. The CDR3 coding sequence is TGTGCCAGCAGCGCTGGGACTAGCTGGCATACGCAGTATTTT.

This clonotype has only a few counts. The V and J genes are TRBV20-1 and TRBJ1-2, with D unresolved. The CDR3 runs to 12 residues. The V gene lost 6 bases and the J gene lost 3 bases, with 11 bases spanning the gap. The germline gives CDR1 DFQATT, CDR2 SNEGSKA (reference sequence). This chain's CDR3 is CSAKPNHYGYTF. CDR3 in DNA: TGCAGTGCCAAACCTAACCACTATGGCTACACCTTC.